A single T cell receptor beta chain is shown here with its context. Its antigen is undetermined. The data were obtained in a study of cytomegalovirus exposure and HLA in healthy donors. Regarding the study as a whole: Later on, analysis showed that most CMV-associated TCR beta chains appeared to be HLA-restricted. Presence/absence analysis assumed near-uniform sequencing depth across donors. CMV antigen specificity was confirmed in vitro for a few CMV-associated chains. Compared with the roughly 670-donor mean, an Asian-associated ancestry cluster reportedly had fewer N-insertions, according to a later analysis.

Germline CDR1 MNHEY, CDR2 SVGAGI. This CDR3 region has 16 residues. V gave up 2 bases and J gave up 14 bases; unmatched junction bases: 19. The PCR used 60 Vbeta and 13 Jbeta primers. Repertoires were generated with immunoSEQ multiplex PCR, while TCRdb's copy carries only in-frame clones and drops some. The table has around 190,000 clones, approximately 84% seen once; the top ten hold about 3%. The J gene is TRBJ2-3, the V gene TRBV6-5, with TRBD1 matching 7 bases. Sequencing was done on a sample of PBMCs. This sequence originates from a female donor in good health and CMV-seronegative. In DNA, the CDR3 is TGTGCCAGCAGTTACCCGAAGGTGCCCAGCACACAGGGGCGGTATTTT. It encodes CASSYPKVPSTQGRYF.